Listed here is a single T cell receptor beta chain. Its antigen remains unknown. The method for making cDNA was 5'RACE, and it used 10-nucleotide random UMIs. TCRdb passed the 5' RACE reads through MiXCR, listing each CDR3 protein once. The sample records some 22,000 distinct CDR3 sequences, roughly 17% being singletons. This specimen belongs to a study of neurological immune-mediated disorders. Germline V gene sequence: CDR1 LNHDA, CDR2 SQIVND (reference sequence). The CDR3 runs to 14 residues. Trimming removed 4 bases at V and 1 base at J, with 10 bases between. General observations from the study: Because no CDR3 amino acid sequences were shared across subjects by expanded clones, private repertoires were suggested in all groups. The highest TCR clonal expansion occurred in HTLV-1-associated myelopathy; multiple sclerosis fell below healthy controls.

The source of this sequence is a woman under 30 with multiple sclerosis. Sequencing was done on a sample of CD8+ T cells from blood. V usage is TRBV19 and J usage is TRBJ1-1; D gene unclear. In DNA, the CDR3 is TGTGCCAGTAGTACCTATCGACCGAACACTGAAGCTTTCTTT. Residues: CASSTYRPNTEAFF.